This TCR beta chain originates from a study of T cell responses to AZD1222 COVID-19 vaccine. The germline CDR1 and CDR2 sequences are MGHRA and YSYEKL. V was pared by 4 bases and J by 0 bases, with 1 base of the junction left unmatched. This CDR3 spans 14 amino acids. Study-wide findings and caveats: Repertoire collection took place solely once the T cell response had peaked. Spike-specific TCR breadth and depth both grew after two AZD1222 doses. Most donors were white British, females outnumbered males, and clonal diversity was possibly underestimated. Only 5 or 6 individuals given AZD1222 were seropositive at baseline.

This clone was observed once. What it recognizes is unknown. Generated by immunoSEQ multiplex PCR, the TCRdb table keeps only in-frame clones and is missing some. The table lists more than 90,000 clones, 86% of them singletons. The source is an adult who received the AZD1222 COVID-19 vaccine. The material was peripheral blood, obtained 28 days after the second AZD1222 dose. The chain combines TRBV4-1 with TRBJ2-7; 9 bases agree with TRBD2. Here the CDR3 reads CASSLAGASYEQYF. In nucleotides, the CDR3 is TGCGCCAGCAGCCTAGCGGGGGCCTCCTACGAGCAGTACTTC.